Sequencing of this T cell receptor beta chain was carried out in a study of T and B cells in COVID-19 patients. The CDR3 is 15 residues long. CDR1 and CDR2 from the germline V gene are MRHNA and SNTAGT. The trim removed 7 bases at V and 4 bases at J, leaving 11 bases unmatched. Blood genomic DNA input for TRB amplification was roughly 230-550 ng. This clonotype occurred once. The antigen remains unidentified. BIOMED2 TRB-A/B primer pools were used in multiplex TRB PCR. TCRdb itself ran the multiplex PCR reads through MiXCR, one entry per CDR3 protein. Among around 6,500 distinct CDR3 sequences listed, 33% were seen once. Broader study findings: Few blood samples existed from mildly ill patients during symptoms or early in severe cases. At recovery TRB diversity and richness exceeded healthy donors, after highly clonal active COVID-19 repertoires.

Sequenced input: blood. This chain connects TRBV6-4 to TRBJ2-7; 9 nucleotides line up with TRBD2. The receptor was isolated from a human donor with active COVID-19. The CDR3: CASIEGTSTVYEQYF. The CDR3 DNA reads TGTGCCAGCATCGAAGGGACTAGCACGGTTTACGAGCAGTACTTC.